This T cell receptor beta chain is from a study of T cell responses to AZD1222 COVID-19 vaccine. With V trimmed by 5 bases and J by 1 base, 5 bases remained unmatched. This CDR3 comprises 15 residues. The germline V gene has CDR1 LNHDA and CDR2 SQIVND (reference sequence). The repertoire was sequenced with immunoSEQ multiplex PCR; TCRdb's copy has only in-frame clones and lacks some. Found here are about 120,000 clones, over 75% of them singletons; the top ten hold about 3%. This TCR was recovered from an adult in good health. The sequencing here drew on peripheral blood, taken on day 0 of AZD1222 vaccination. J is TRBJ2-7 and V is TRBV19, with TRBD1 identical over 10 bases. DNA for the CDR3: TGTGCCAGTAGTGCGGGACAGGGGCCGTCCTACGAGCAGTACTTC. Translating it yields CASSAGQGPSYEQYF.